The sequence of this T cell receptor (beta chain) was determined in a study of T-cell reconstitution after alpha-beta-depleted transplantation in children. The study, taken as a whole, reports: Some patients owed their high day-60 TCRbeta diversity to surviving recipient T cells and thymic progenitors. At around two months after transplant, the alpha-beta T cells were reportedly derived from several hundred expanded clones that came from non-depleted graft cells. Among T cells one year after transplant, newly produced cells accounted for most counts and diversity.

Notes on this clonotype: The antigen remains undetermined.

There are 17 residues in the CDR3. Germline CDR1 and CDR2: KGHDR and SFDVKD. Trimming took 4 bases from V and 5 from J, leaving 20 bases between them. The TCRbeta library incorporated unique molecular identifiers. TCRdb re-analysed the PCR reads in MiXCR, keeping a single row per CDR3 protein. The data hold some 130,000 distinct CDR3 sequences, with about 9.9% observed a single time. The sequence was collected from a girl under two years old who had a stem cell transplant for combined immunodeficiency, so the T cells may come from the graft donor. The sample consisted of PBMCs, mostly from graft donor cells, taken 180 days after TCRalphabeta/CD19-depleted stem cell transplant. The rearrangement links TRBV24-1 to TRBJ2-1, with TRBD1 as a possible D gene (6 bases). CDR3 in DNA: TGTGCCACCAGTGACCCTACTACAGGGCTCCTGAACAATGAGCAGTTCTTC. Its translation: CATSDPTTGLLNNEQFF.